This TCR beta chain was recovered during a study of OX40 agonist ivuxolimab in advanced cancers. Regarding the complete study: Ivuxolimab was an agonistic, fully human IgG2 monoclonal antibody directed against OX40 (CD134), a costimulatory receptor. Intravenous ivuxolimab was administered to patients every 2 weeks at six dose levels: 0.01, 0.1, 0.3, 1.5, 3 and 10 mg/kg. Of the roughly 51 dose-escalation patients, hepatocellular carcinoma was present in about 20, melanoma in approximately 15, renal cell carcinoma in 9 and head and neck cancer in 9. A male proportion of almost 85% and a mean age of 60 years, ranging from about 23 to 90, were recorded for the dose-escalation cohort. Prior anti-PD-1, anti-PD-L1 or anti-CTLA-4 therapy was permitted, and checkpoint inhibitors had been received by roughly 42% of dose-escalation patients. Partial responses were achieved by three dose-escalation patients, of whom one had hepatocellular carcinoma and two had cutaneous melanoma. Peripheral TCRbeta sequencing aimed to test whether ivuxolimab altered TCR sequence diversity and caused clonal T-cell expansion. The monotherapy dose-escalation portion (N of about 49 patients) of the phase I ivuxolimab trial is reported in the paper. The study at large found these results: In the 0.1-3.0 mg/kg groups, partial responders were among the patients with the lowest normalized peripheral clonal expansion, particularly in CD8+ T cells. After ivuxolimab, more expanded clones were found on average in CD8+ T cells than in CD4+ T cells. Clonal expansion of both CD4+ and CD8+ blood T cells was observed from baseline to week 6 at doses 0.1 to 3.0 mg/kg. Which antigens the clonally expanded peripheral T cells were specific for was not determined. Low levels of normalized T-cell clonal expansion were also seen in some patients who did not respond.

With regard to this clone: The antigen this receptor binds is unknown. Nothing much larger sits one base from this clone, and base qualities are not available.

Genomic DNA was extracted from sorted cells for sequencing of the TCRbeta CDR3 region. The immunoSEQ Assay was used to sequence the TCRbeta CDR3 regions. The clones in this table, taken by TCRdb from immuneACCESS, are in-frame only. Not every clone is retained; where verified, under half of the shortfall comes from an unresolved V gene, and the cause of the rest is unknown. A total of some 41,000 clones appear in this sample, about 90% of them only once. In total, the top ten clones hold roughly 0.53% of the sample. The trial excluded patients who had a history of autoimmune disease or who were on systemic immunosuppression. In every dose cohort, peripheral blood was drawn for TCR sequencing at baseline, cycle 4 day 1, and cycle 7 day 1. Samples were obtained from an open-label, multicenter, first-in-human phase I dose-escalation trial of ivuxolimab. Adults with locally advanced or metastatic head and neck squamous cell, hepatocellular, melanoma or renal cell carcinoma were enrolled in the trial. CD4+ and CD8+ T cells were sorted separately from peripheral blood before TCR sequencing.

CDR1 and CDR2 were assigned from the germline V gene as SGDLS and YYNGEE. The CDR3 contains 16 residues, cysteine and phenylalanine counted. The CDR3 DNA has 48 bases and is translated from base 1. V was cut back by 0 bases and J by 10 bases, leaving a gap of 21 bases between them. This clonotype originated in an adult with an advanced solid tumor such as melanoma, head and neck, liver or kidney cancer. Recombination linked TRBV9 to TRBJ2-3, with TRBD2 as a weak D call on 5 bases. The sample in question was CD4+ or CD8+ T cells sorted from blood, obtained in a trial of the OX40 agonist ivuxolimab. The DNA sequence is TGTGCCAGCAGCGTAGCGCCGGGAAAGTTCCCCTCCCCGCAGTATTTT. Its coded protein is CASSVAPGKFPSPQYF.